This T cell receptor beta chain was sequenced in a study of blood T cell repertoires in COVID-19. Study summary: Samples of COVID-19 (acute and convalescent) were obtained from the United States, Italy and Spain.

Germline V CDR1 and CDR2: LNHDA, SQIVND (reference sequence). CDR3 length equals 15 residues. After removal of 6 bases from V and 8 bases from J, the junction contained 8 bases not matched to a gene. Original processing notes: Reference gene primer amplification gave estimated nucleated cell counts. Repertoires were generated with immunoSEQ multiplex PCR, while TCRdb's copy carries only in-frame clones and drops some. The V and J calls and clone size come from that table; D and trimming were worked out from the DNA. The table shows more than 250,000 clones, with about 87% occurring only once. The receptor was isolated from a human donor in a cohort sampled during active COVID-19. Sequenced: peripheral blood. The chain employs TRBV19 and TRBJ2-1, with 12 positions matching TRBD2. CDR3 amino acids: CASSQRGLAGHEQFF. As DNA, the CDR3 is TGTGCCAGTAGCCAGAGGGGACTAGCGGGTCATGAGCAGTTCTTC.